The present T cell receptor (beta chain) was sequenced within a study of a mutant IDH1 vaccine in newly diagnosed glioma. Study as a whole: With temozolomide cycles, or 4-6 weeks after radiotherapy alone, vaccination was started.

As concerns this clone: Antigen: not known.

TCRdb keeps only in-frame clones here, not all; method: immunoSEQ multiplex PCR. The table lists 120,000 or so clones, roughly 78% of them singletons, with under 5.5% in the top ten. Time point defined: week 11, during vaccination. In every dose of vaccine, 300 ug of mutant IDH1 20-mer peptide was given alongside topical imiquimod. The CDR3 runs 15 residues. The specimen comprised PBMCs, sampled from a glioma patient whose treatment included an IDH1 peptide vaccine. The V gene is TRBV21-1, the J gene TRBJ1-5. TRBV21-1 has pseudogene status. This clonotype originated in a man aged 35-49 years with glioma. CDR3 sequence: CASSKGGKGNQPQHF. CDR3 bases: TGTGCCAGCAGCAAAGGAGGTAAGGGCAATCAGCCCCAGCATTTT.